These T cell receptor beta chains were read from a single sample in a study of technical replicates of blood from a handful of donors. Assay used: immunoSEQ multiplex PCR; TCRdb lists only in-frame clones, some missing. Counted here are approximately 81,000 clones, around four fifths occurring once; the ten biggest clones make up roughly 3.7%. Sequenced: PBMCs. These receptors all stem from a human donor in good health. Some clones in this sample may be carry-over from other donors' samples. Each CDR3 is given without its conserved first and last residue. Expanded clones get a size class; other rows say once, few or many, or leave the size out.

J gene,clone size,V gene,CDR3 protein
TRBJ1-1,once,TRBV6-5,ASSYSNIGTPLEAF
TRBJ1-1,NA,TRBV27,ASSPWTGLEAF
TRBJ1-1,NA,TRBV7-9,ASSLAGGGGAF
TRBJ2-7,NA,TRBV13,ASSSRTPPFQQY
TRBJ2-7,NA,TRBV5-1,ASKVADSYEQY
TRBJ2-7,NA,TRBV9,ASSLGGQGRSEQY
TRBJ2-3,NA,TRBV19,ASSIGQGGADTQY
TRBJ2-3,NA,TRBV30,ASLTSPDTQY
TRBJ2-1,NA,TRBV25-1,ASSSGDYNEQF
TRBJ2-3,NA,TRBV5-1,ASSSSEARKSTDTQY
TRBJ1-6,NA,TRBV10-3,AISETGNSPLH
TRBJ1-2,NA,TRBV2,ASSPQGAGGYT
TRBJ2-2,NA,TRBV18,ASSPPGRNTGELF
TRBJ1-1,few,TRBV28,ASSDLIQPGTEAF